This T cell receptor beta chain was sequenced for a study of T cells after yellow fever vaccination. TCRdb recomputed calls from the 5' RACE reads with MiXCR, one row per CDR3 protein. The sample gives some 500,000 distinct CDR3 sequences, roughly 13% of which show up once; 11% to 15% is in the top ten. V lost 11 bases and J lost 6; bases outside the gene matches: 7. The CDR3 is 12 amino acids. Germline V lookup: CDR1 ENHRY, CDR2 SYGVKD. This clonotype occurred a few times. The rearrangement links TRBV10-3 to TRBJ2-7; TRBD1 agrees at 10 bases. The receptor was derived from a young man who received the YFV17D yellow fever vaccine. The source was PBMCs, collected on the day of the yellow fever booster vaccination. CDR3 loop: CAAGTGVGEQYF. CDR3 nucleotides: TGTGCCGCAGGGACAGGGGTCGGCGAGCAGTACTTC.